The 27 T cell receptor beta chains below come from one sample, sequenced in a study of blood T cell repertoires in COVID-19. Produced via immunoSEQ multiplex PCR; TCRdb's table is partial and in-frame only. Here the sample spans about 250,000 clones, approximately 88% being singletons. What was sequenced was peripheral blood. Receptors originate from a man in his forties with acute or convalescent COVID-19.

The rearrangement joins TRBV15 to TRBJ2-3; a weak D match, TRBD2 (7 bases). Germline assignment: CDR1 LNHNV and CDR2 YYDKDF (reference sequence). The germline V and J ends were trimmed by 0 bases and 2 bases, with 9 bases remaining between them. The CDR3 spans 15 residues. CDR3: CATSREGGPTDTQYF. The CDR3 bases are TGTGCCACCAGCAGAGAGGGGGGGCCCACAGATACGCAGTATTTT.

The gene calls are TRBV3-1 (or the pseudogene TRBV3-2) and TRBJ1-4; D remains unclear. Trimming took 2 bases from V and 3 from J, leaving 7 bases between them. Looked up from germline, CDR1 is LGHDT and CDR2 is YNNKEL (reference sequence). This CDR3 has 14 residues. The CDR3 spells CASSQREANEKLFF. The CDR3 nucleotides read TGTGCCAGCAGCCAAAGGGAGGCTAATGAAAAACTGTTTTTT.

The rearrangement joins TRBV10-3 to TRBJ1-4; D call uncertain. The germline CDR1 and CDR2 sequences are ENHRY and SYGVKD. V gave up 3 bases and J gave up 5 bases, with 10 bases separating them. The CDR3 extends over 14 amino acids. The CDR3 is CAISDELSNEKLFF. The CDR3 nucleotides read TGTGCCATCAGTGATGAGTTAAGCAATGAAAAACTGTTTTTT.

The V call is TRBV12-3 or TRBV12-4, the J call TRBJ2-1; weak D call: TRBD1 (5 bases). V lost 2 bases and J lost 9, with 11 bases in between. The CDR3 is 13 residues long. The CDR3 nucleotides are TGTGCCAGCAGTTTACTTGGGGCGGCTGAGCAGTTCTTC. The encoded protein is CASSLLGAAEQFF.

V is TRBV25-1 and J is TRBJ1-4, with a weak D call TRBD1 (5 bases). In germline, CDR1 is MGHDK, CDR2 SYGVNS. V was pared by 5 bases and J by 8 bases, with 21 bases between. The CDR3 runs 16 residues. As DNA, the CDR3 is TGTGCCAGCAGTCAAGGGGTTTTTACAGGCCCCGAAAAACTGTTTTTT. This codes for CASSQGVFTGPEKLFF.

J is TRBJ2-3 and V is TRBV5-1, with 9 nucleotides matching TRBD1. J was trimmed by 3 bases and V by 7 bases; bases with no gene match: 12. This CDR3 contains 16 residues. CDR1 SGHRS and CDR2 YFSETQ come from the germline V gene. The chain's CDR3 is CASHAGAGQGTDTQYF. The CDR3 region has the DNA TGCGCCAGCCACGCGGGGGCGGGACAGGGAACAGATACGCAGTATTTT. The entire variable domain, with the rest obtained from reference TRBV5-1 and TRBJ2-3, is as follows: KAGVTQTPRYLIKTRGQQVTLSCSPISGHRSVSWYQQTPGQGLQFLFEYFSETQRNKGNFPGRFSGRQFSNSRSEMNVSTLELGDSALYLCASHAGAGQGTDTQYFGPGTRLTVL.

CDR3 protein: CASSPGNQETQYF. The CDR3 nucleotides read TGCGCCAGCAGCCCGGGAAACCAAGAGACCCAGTACTTC. V and J are TRBV5-1 and TRBJ2-5, with D possibly matching TRBD2 (5 bases). The CDR3 is 13 residues long. Per the germline V gene, CDR1 is SGHRS and CDR2 is YFSETQ. With 4 bases removed from V and 0 bases from J, the gap between germline ends came to 7 bases.

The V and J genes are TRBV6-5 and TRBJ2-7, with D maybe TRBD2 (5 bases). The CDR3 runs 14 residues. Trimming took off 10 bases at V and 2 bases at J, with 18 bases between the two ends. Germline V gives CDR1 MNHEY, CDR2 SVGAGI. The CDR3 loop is CAILETTPPYEQYF. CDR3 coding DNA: TGTGCCATCCTTGAGACTACACCTCCCTACGAGCAGTACTTC.

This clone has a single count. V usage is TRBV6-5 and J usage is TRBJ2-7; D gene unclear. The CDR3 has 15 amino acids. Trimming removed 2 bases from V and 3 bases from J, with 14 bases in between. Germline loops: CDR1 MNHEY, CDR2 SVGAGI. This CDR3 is CASSYRDTHFYEQYF. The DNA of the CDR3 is TGTGCCAGCAGTTACAGAGACACTCACTTCTACGAGCAGTACTTC.

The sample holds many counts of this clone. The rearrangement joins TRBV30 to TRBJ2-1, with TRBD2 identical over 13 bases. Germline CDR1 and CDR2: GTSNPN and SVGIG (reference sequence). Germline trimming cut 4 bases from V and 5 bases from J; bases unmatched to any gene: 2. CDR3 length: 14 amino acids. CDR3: CAWMGLAGNNEQFF. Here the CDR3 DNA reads TGTGCCTGGATGGGACTAGCGGGAAACAATGAGCAGTTCTTC.

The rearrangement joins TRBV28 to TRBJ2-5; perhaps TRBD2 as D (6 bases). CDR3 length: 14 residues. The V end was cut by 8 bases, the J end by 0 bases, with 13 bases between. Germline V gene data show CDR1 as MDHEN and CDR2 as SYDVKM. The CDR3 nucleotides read TGTGCCAGCGTTAAGGGCGGGAACCAAGAGACCCAGTACTTC. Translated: CASVKGGNQETQYF. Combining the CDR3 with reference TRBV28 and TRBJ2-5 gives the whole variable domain DVKVTQSSRYLVKRTGEKVFLECVQDMDHENMFWYRQDPGLGLRLIYFSYDVKMKEKGDIPEGYSVSREKKERFSLILESASTNQTSMYLCASVKGGNQETQYFGPGTRLLVL.

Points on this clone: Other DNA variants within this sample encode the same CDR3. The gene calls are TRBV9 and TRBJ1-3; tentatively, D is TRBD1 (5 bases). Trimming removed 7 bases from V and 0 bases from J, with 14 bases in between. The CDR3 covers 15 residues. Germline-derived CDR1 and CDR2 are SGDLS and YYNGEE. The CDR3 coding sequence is TGTGCCAGCTCCGCCGACAGTTTCTCTGGAAACACCATATATTTT. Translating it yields CASSADSFSGNTIYF.

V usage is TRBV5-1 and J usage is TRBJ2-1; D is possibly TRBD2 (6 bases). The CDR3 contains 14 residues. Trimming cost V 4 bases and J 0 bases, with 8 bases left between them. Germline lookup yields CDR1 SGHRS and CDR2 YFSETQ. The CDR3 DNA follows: TGCGCCAGCAGCGCGGGGAGCTCCTACAATGAGCAGTTCTTC. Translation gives CASSAGSSYNEQFF.

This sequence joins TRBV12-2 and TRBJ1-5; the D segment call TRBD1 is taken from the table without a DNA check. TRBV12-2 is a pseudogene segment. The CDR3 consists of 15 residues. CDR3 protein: CASRLAGTGHQPQHF. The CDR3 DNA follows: TGTGCAAGTCGCTTAGCGGGGACAGGGCATCAGCCCCAGCATTTT.

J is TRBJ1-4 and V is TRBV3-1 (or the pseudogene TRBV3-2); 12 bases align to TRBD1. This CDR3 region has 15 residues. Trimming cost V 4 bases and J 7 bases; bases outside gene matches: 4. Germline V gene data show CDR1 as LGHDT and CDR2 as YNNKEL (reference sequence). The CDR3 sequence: CASSPGDRGREKLFF. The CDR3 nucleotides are TGTGCCAGCAGCCCCGGGGACAGGGGGCGTGAAAAACTGTTTTTT.

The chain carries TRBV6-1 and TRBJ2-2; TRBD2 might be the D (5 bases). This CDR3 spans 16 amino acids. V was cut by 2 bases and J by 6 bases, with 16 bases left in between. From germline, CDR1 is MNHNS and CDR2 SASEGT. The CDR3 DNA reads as TGTGCCAGCAGTGAACGGTATACGGCGGGTCCCGGGGAGCTGTTTTTT. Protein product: CASSERYTAGPGELFF.

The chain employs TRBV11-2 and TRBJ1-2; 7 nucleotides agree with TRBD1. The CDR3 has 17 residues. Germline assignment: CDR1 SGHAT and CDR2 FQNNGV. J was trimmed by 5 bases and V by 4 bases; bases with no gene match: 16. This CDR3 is CASSSPREGGRGYGYTF. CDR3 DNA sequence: TGTGCCAGCAGCTCCCCTAGGGAAGGGGGCCGCGGTTATGGCTACACCTTC.

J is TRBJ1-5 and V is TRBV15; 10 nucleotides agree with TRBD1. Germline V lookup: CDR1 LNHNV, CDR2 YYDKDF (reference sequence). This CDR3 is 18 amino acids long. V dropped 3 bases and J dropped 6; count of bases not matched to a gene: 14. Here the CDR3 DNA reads TGTGCCACCAGCAGGGGACCGGGACAGGGGTCGGGGGCTCAGCCCCAGCATTTT. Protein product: CATSRGPGQGSGAQPQHF. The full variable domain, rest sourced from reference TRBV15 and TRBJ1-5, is DAMVIQNPRYQVTQFGKPVTLSCSQTLNHNVMYWYQQKSSQAPKLLFHYYDKDFNNEADTPDNFQSRRPNTSFCFLDIRSPGLGDTAMYLCATSRGPGQGSGAQPQHFGDGTRLSIL.

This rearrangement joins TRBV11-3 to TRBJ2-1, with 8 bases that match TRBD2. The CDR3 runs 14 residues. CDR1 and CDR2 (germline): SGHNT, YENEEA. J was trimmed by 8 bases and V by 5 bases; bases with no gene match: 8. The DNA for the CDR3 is TGTGCCAGCAGCATCCCCGGGACTAGAGATGAGCAGTTCTTC. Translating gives CASSIPGTRDEQFF.

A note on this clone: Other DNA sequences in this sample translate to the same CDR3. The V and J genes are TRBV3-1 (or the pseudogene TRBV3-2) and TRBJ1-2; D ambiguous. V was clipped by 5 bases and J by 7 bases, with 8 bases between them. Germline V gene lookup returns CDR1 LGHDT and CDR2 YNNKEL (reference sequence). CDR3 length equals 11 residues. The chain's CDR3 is CASSTGGGYTF. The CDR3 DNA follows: TGTGCCAGCAGCACCGGCGGTGGCTACACCTTC.

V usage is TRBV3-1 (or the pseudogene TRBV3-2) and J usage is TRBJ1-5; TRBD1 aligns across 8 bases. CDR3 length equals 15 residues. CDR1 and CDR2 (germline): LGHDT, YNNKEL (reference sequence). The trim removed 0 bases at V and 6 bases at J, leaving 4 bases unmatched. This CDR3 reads CASSQDQGARQPQHF. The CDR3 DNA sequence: TGTGCCAGCAGCCAAGATCAGGGGGCGCGTCAGCCCCAGCATTTT.

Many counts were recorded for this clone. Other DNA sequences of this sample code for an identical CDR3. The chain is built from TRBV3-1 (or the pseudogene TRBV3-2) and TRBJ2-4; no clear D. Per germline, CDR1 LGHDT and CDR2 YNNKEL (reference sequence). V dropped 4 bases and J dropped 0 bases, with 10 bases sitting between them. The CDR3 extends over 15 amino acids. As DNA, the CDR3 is TGTGCCAGCAGCCCCCGAGATTTAGCCAAAAACATTCAGTACTTC. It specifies CASSPRDLAKNIQYF.

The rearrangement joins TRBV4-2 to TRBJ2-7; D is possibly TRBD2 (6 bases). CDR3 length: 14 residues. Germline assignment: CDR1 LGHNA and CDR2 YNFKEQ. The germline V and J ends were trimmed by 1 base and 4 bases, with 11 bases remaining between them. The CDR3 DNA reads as TGTGCCAGCAGCCAAGGATCGCGGGATTACGAGCAGTACTTC. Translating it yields CASSQGSRDYEQYF.

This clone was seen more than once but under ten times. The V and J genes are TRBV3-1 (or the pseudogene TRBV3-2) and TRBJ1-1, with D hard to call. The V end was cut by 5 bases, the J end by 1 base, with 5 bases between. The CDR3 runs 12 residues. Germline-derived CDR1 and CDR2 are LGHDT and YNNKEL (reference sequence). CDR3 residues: CASSFQNTEAFF. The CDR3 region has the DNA TGTGCCAGCAGCTTCCAGAACACTGAAGCTTTCTTT.

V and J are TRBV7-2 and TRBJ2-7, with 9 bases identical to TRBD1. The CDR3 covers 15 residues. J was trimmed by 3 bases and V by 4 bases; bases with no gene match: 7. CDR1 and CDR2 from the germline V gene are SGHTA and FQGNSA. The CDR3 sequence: CASSSSPGQGYEQYF. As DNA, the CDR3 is TGTGCCAGCAGCTCGTCCCCGGGACAGGGCTACGAGCAGTACTTC.

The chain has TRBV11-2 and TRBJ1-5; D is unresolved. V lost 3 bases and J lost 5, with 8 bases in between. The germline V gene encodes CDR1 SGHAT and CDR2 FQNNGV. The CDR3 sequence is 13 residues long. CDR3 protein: CASSFQQDQPQHF. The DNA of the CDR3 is TGTGCCAGCAGCTTCCAGCAGGATCAGCCCCAGCATTTT.

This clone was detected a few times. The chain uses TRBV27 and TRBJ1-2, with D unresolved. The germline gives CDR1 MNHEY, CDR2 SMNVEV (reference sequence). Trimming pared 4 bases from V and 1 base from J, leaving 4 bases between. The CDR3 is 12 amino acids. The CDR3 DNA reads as TGTGCCAGCAGTTCTAATAACTATGGCTACACCTTC. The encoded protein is CASSSNNYGYTF.